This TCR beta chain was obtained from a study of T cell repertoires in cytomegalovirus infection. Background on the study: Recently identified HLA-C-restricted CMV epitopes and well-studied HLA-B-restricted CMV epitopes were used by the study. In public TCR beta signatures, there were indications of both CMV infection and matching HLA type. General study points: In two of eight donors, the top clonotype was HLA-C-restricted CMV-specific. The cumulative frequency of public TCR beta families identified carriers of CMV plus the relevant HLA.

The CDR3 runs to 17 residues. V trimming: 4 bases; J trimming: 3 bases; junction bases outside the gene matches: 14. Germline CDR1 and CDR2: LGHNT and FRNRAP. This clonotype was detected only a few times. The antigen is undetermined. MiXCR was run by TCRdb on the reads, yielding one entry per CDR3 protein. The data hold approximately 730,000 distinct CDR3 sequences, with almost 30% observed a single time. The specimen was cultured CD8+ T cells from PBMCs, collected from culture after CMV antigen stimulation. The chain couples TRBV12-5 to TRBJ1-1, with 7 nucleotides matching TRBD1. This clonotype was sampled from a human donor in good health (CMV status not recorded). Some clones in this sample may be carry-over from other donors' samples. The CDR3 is CASGSMTGRLHDTEAFF. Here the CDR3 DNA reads TGTGCTAGTGGTTCTATGACAGGGCGACTTCACGACACTGAAGCTTTCTTT. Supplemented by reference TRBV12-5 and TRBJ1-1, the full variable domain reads DARVTQTPRHKVTEMGQEVTMRCQPILGHNTVFWYRQTMMQGLELLAYFRNRAPLDDSGMPKDRFSAEMPDATLATLKIQPSEPRDSAVYFCASGSMTGRLHDTEAFFGQGTRLTVV.